Listed below are T cell receptor beta chains from one sample, sequenced in a study of blood T cell repertoires in COVID-19. The repertoire was sequenced with immunoSEQ multiplex PCR; TCRdb's copy has only in-frame clones and lacks some. The data show roughly 410,000 clones, 89% seen once. The sequenced material came from peripheral blood. These receptors all come from a woman in her forties with COVID-19, enrolled during active disease. The CDR3 runs from the conserved cysteine through the conserved F or W. D genes are given only for firm matches. Some rows mark clone size as missing; the rest say once, few, many or name a class of expanded clone.

once | TRBJ2-7 | . | TRBV19 | TGTGCCAGTAGCGGATCGGGCGAGCAGTACTTC | CASSGSGEQYF
once | TRBJ1-5 | . | TRBV27 | TGTGCCAGCAGGGGAGGGGTGTATCAGCCCCAGCATTTT | CASRGGVYQPQHF
. | TRBJ2-3 | TRBD1 | TRBV4-3 | TGCGCCAGCAGCCAAGATCGGGGGACAGGGAGTTCAGATACGCAGTATTTT | CASSQDRGTGSSDTQYF
once | TRBJ1-2 | TRBD1 | TRBV6-4 | TGTGCCAGCGCACCGGGACAGGGTGGCTATGGCTACACCTTC | CASAPGQGGYGYTF
. | TRBJ2-1 | TRBD1 | TRBV14 | TGTGCCAGCAGTTCCATGGGACAGGCAACAGGCAATGAGCAGTTCTTC | CASSSMGQATGNEQFF
. | TRBJ1-1 | TRBD1 | TRBV29-1 | TGCAGCGTTGAATTGCGACAGGGGAACACTGAAGCTTTCTTT | CSVELRQGNTEAFF
. | TRBJ1-3 | . | TRBV7-2 | TGTGCCAGCAGCTTAGGGATCGGGATCTCTGGAAACACCATATATTTT | CASSLGIGISGNTIYF
. | TRBJ1-5 | TRBD1 | TRBV24-1 | TGTGCCACCAGAGCAGGGGGCGACAATCAGCCCCAGCATTTT | CATRAGGDNQPQHF
once | TRBJ2-7 | . | TRBV7-9 | TGTGCCAGCAGCCCGGGCGGGGCATTCGGGGAGCAGTACTTC | CASSPGGAFGEQYF
. | TRBJ2-5 | TRBD2 | TRBV7-6 | TGTGCCAGCAGCTTGCGACTAGCGGGGTCTATACAAGAGACCCAGTACTTC | CASSLRLAGSIQETQYF
. | TRBJ1-2 | . | TRBV19 | TGTGCCAGTAGTATCGCCGGGAACTATGGCTACACCTTC | CASSIAGNYGYTF
. | TRBJ2-3 | TRBD1 | TRBV6-5 | TGTGCCAGCAGTTCCGGACAGGGTTCTGGTACGCAGTATTTT | CASSSGQGSGTQYF
. | TRBJ2-3 | . | TRBV18 | TGTGCCAGCTCACCAACGGTTGTGACTAGCACAGATACGCAGTATTTT | CASSPTVVTSTDTQYF
. | TRBJ1-1 | TRBD1 | TRBV28 | TGTGCCAGCAGGCTATTACAGGGGGCGCGTGTCACTGAAGCTTTCTTT | CASRLLQGARVTEAFF
. | TRBJ1-2 | . | TRBV29-1 | TGCAGCTTATCCCGGGGTGCTGGCTACACCTTC | CSLSRGAGYTF
. | TRBJ2-5 | TRBD1 | TRBV28 | TGTGCCAGCAGTTTAAACCAGGGACAGGGGAATCAAGAGACCCAGTACTTC | CASSLNQGQGNQETQYF
once | TRBJ1-4 | . | TRBV9 | TGTGCCAGCAGCGTAGGGCAAAGTAATGAAAAACTGTTTTTT | CASSVGQSNEKLFF
. | TRBJ2-1 | TRBD2 | TRBV2 | TGTGCCAGCAGATTACTACCGTTGACTAGCGGGCTTTACAATGAGCAGTTCTTC | CASRLLPLTSGLYNEQFF
. | TRBJ1-1 | . | TRBV18 | TGTGCCAGCTCAGTTAAGGGACAAATTAACACTGAAGCTTTCTTT | CASSVKGQINTEAFF
. | TRBJ2-5 | . | TRBV19 | TGTGCCAGTAGTGAGGTCGGGCTAGCGGAGACCCAGTACTTC | CASSEVGLAETQYF
. | TRBJ2-5 | TRBD2 | TRBV28 | TGTGCCAGCAGCCTCTTCCCGGGACTAGCGGGAGGCACCCAGTACTTC | CASSLFPGLAGGTQYF
. | TRBJ1-5 | TRBD1 | TRBV7-8 | TGTGCCAGCAGCCACTTTTCAGGGGGGAATCAGCCCCAGCATTTT | CASSHFSGGNQPQHF
. | TRBJ1-3 | . | TRBV29-1 | TGCAGCGTTGAACACAACTCTGGAAACACCATATATTTT | CSVEHNSGNTIYF
. | TRBJ1-1 | . | TRBV6-5 | TGTGCCAGCGGGCAGGGTAACACTGAAGCTTTCTTT | CASGQGNTEAFF
. | TRBJ1-4 | TRBD1 | TRBV7-9 | TGTGCCAGCAGCCCATGGACAGGGGTAGGAAAACTGTTTTTT | CASSPWTGVGKLFF
. | TRBJ2-7 | . | TRBV3-1/TRBV3-2 | TGTGCCAGCAGCCAAGAATGGGGGCCCTACGAGCAGTACTTC | CASSQEWGPYEQYF
. | TRBJ2-7 | . | TRBV27 | TGTGCCAGCAGCTCCCCAAAACGACAGCGCGAAAACGCCTACGAGCAGTACTTC | CASSSPKRQRENAYEQYF
. | TRBJ1-1 | . | TRBV12-3/TRBV12-4 | TGTGCCAGCAGTTTAGGCAGGGGCCCTGAAGCTTTCTTT | CASSLGRGPEAFF
once | TRBJ1-4 | TRBD1 | TRBV5-1 | TGCGCCAGCAGCCGAACAGGGGCCACAACTAATGAAAAACTGTTTTTT | CASSRTGATTNEKLFF
. | TRBJ2-3 | . | TRBV4-3 | TGCGCCAGCAGCCTAGACCGCGGGACCAACACAGATACGCAGTATTTT | CASSLDRGTNTDTQYF
few | TRBJ1-4 | . | TRBV29-1 | TGCAGCGTTGTGCAGGGGACTAATGAAAAACTGTTTTTT | CSVVQGTNEKLFF
. | TRBJ1-2 | . | TRBV7-2 | TGTGCCAGCAGCTTAAGACAGGAATCGTCTAACGGCTACACCTTC | CASSLRQESSNGYTF
. | TRBJ2-7 | TRBD2 | TRBV7-9 | TGTGCCAGCAGCTTCCGGGGTAGCGGGAGCACCTACGAGCAGTACTTC | CASSFRGSGSTYEQYF
. | TRBJ1-1 | . | TRBV3-1/TRBV3-2 | TGTGCCAGCAGCCAAGAGATGGCAGGGCACGCTTTCTTT | CASSQEMAGHAFF
. | TRBJ1-2 | . | TRBV27 | TGTGCCAGCAGTTTACAGGTTAACTATGGCTACACCTTC | CASSLQVNYGYTF
. | TRBJ1-6 | TRBD1 | TRBV18 | TGTGCCAGCTCACGTCCAGGCGCGACAGGGCTAAATTCACCCCTCCACTTT | CASSRPGATGLNSPLHF
. | TRBJ1-1 | . | TRBV4-3 | TGCGCCAGCAGCCAAGATCATCGGGTCGACACTGAAGCTTTCTTT | CASSQDHRVDTEAFF
. | TRBJ2-7 | TRBD1 | TRBV5-1 | TGCGCCAGCAGCTTGGGGGACAGACCTTACGAGCAGTACTTC | CASSLGDRPYEQYF
. | TRBJ1-4 | . | TRBV4-3 | TGCGCCAGCAGCCAAGAAATGGCCAGGGGATCTGAAAAACTGTTTTTT | CASSQEMARGSEKLFF
. | TRBJ2-7 | . | TRBV18 | TGTGCCAGCTCACCACCTTCCGCAGGGGCGGGCCGCTACGAGCAGTACTTC | CASSPPSAGAGRYEQYF
. | TRBJ1-6 | TRBD1 | TRBV29-1 | TGCAGCGTTCGACAGGGTGCGGGTTCACCCCTCCACTTT | CSVRQGAGSPLHF
. | TRBJ2-7 | . | TRBV7-2 | TGTGCCAGCAGCTTTAGCGGCTACGAGCAGTACTTC | CASSFSGYEQYF
. | TRBJ2-7 | . | TRBV18 | TGTGCCAGCTCACCCACACGACAGACCTACGAGCAGTACTTC | CASSPTRQTYEQYF
. | TRBJ2-3 | TRBD2 | TRBV27 | TGTGCCAGCAGTTCATGGACTAGCGGGAGGCGCGAACCTCGAGATACGCAGTATTTT | CASSSWTSGRREPRDTQYF
. | TRBJ1-3 | . | TRBV9 | TGTGCCAGCAGCGTCACAGGGACGAGCTCTGGAAACACCATATATTTT | CASSVTGTSSGNTIYF
. | TRBJ2-2 | . | TRBV7-2 | TGTGCCAGCAGCTTGCGGTCAGACGGGGAGCTGTTTTTT | CASSLRSDGELFF
. | TRBJ1-2 | TRBD1 | TRBV6-5 | TGTGCCAGCAGAGGGGGACAGGGGCCCGTATATGGCTACACCTTC | CASRGGQGPVYGYTF
. | TRBJ1-4 | TRBD1 | TRBV6-1 | TGTGCCAGCAGTGAAGCGCTCAGGGGGTGGAATGAAAAACTGTTTTTT | CASSEALRGWNEKLFF
. | TRBJ2-3 | TRBD2 | TRBV5-1 | TGCGCCAGCAGCTCTCTGGGGGGGAACACAGATACGCAGTATTTT | CASSSLGGNTDTQYF
. | TRBJ1-2 | TRBD1 | TRBV28 | TGTGCCAGCAGCCCTCCGACAGGGGGCCATAATGGCTACACCTTC | CASSPPTGGHNGYTF
. | TRBJ1-1 | . | TRBV11-1 | TGTGCCAGCAGCTTATCCCTCAGCGCGGAAGCTTTCTTT | CASSLSLSAEAFF
. | TRBJ2-7 | . | TRBV28 | TGTGCCACCCTAACCCATCGAGGGGGCTACGAGCAGTACTTC | CATLTHRGGYEQYF
. | TRBJ2-1 | . | TRBV7-3 | TGTGCCAGCAGCTTAAATGCGGTCTCCTACAATGAGCAGTTCTTC | CASSLNAVSYNEQFF
once | TRBJ1-3 | . | TRBV7-2 | TGTGCCAGCAGCAACAGGGCTAGAGGAAACACCATATATTTT | CASSNRARGNTIYF